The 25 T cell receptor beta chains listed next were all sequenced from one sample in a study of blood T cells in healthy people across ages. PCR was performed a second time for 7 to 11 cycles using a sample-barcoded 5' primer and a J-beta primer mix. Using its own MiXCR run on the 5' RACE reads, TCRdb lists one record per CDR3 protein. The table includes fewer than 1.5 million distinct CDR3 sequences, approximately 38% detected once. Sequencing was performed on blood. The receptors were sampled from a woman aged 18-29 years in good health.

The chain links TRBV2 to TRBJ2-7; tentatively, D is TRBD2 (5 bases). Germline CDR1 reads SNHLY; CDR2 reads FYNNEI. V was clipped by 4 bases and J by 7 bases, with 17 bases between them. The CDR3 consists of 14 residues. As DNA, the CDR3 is TGTGCCAGCAGTGGAGGACCGGGGAACAATGAGCAGTACTTC. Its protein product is CASSGGPGNNEQYF.

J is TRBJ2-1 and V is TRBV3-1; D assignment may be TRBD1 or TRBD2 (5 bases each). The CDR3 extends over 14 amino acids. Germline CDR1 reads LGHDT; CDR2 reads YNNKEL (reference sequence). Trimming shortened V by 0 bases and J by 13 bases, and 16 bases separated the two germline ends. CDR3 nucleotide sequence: TGTGCCAGCAGCCAAGATTTAGGGGCTAGACTACAGTTCTTC. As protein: CASSQDLGARLQFF.

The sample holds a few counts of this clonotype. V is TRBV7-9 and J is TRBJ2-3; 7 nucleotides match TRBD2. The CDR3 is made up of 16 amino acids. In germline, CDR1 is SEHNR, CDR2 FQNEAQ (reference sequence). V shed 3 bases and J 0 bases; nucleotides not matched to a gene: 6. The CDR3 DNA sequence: TGTGCCAGCAGCTTCGCCGGGGGGAGGAGCACAGATACGCAGTATTTT. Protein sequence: CASSFAGGRSTDTQYF.

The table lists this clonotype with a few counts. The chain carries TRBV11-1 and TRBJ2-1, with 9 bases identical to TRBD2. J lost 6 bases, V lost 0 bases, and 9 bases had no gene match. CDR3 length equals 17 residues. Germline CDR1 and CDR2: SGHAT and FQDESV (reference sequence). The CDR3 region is CASSLAGIAGGGNEQFF. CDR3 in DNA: TGTGCCAGCAGCTTAGCGGGAATCGCGGGAGGGGGCAATGAGCAGTTCTTC.

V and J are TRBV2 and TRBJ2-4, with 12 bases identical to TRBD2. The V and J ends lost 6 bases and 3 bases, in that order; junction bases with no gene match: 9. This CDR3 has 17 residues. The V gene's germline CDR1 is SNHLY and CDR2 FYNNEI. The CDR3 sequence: CASRERLAGVGKNIQYF. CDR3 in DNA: TGTGCCAGCAGGGAACGACTAGCGGGAGTCGGCAAAAACATTCAGTACTTC.

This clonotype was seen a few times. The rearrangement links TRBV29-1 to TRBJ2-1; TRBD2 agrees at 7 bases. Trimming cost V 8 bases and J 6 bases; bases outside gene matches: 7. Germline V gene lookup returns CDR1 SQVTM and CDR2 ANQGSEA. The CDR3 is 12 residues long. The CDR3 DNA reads TGCAGCACTGGGGGGGGTTTCAATGAGCAGTTCTTC. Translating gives CSTGGGFNEQFF.

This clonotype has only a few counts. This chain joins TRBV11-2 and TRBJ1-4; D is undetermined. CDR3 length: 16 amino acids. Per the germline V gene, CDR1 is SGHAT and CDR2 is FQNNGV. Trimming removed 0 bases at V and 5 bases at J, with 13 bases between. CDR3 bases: TGTGCCAGCAGCTTAGATGGGCCGTCACCCAATGAAAAACTGTTTTTT. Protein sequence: CASSLDGPSPNEKLFF.

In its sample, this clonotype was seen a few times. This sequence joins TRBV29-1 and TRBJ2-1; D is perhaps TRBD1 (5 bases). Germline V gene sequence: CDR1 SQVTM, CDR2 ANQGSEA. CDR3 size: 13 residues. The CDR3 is CRASGISYNEQFF. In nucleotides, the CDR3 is TGCAGGGCCTCAGGGATCTCCTACAATGAGCAGTTCTTC.

The DNA of the CDR3 is TGTGCCAGCAGTGATGAACAGGGTAACACTGAAGCTTTCTTT. This encodes CASSDEQGNTEAFF. The rearrangement joins TRBV2 to TRBJ1-1; a possible D gene is TRBD1 (6 bases). V was trimmed by 3 bases and J by 2 bases, leaving 10 bases between them. The CDR3 loop spans 14 amino acids. The germline CDR1 and CDR2 sequences are SNHLY and FYNNEI.

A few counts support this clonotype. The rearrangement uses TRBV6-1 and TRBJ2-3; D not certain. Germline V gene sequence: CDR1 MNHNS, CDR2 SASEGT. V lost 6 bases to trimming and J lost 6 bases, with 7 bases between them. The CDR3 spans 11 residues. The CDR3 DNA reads TGTGCCAGCAGGTGGCGGGATACGCAGTATTTT. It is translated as CASRWRDTQYF.

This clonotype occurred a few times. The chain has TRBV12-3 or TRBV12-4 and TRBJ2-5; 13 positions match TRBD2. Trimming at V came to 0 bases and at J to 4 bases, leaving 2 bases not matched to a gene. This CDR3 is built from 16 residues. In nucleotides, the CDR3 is TGTGCCAGCAGTTTAGCGGGACTAGCGGGGTCAGAGACCCAGTACTTC. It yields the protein CASSLAGLAGSETQYF.

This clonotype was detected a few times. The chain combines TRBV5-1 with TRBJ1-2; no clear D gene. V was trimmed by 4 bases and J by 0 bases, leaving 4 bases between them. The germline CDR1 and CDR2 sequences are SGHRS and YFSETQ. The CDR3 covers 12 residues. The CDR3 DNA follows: TGCGCCAGCAGCACCACTAACTATGGCTACACCTTC. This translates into CASSTTNYGYTF.

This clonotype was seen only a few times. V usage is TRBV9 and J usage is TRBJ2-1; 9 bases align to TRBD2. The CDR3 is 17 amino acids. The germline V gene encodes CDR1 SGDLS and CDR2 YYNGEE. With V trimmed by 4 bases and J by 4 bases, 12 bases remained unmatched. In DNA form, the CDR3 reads TGTGCCAGCAGCACCCATAGCGGGAGTGAGGGTTACAATGAGCAGTTCTTC. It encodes CASSTHSGSEGYNEQFF.

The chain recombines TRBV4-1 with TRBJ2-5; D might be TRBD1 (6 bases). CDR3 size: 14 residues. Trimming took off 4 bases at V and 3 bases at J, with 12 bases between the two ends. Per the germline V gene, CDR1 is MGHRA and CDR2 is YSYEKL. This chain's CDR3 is CASSPDWTEETQYF. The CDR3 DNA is TGCGCCAGCAGCCCAGATTGGACAGAAGAGACCCAGTACTTC.

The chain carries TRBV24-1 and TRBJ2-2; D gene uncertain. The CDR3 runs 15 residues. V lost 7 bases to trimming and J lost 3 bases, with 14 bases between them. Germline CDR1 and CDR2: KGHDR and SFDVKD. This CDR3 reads CATSKRVSYTGELFF. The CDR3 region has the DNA TGTGCCACCAGCAAAAGGGTGTCGTACACCGGGGAGCTGTTTTTT.

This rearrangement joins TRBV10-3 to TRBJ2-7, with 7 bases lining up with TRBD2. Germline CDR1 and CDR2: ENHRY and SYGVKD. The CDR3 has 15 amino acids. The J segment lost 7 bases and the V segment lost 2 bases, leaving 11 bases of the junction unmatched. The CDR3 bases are TGTGCCATCAGTGAGGGCGATAGCGGGTACAATGAGCAGTACTTC. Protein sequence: CAISEGDSGYNEQYF.

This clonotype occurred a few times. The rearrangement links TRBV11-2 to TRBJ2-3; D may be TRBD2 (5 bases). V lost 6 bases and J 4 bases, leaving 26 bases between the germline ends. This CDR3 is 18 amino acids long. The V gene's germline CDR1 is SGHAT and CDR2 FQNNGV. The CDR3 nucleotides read TGTGCCAGCAGACAACCCCGGAATAGCGCGGACGAGGCAGATACGCAGTATTTT. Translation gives CASRQPRNSADEADTQYF.

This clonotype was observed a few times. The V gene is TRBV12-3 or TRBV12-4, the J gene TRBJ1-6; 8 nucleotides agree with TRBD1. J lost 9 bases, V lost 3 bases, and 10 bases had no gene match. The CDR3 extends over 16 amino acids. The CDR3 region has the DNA TGTGCCAGCAGTTTTGGGACAGGATCTCTAGGTTCACCCCTCCACTTT. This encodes CASSFGTGSLGSPLHF.

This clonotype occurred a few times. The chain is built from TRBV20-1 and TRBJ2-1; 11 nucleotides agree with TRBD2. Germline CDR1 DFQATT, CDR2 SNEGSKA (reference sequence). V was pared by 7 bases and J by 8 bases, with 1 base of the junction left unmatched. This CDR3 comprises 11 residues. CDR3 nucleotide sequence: TGCAGTGTAGCGGGAGGGCATGAGCAGTTCTTC. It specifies CSVAGGHEQFF.

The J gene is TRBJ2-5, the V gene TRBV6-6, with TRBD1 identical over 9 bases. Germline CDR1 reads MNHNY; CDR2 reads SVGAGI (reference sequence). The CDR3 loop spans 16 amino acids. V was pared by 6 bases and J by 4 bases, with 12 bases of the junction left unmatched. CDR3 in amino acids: CASREPGQGIRETQYF. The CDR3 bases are TGTGCCAGCAGGGAACCGGGACAGGGTATTAGAGAGACCCAGTACTTC.

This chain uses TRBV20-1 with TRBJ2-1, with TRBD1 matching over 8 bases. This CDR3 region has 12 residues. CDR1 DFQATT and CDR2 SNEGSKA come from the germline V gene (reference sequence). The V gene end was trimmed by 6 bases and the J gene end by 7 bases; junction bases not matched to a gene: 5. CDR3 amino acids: CSAQGAWNEQFF. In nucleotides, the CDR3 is TGCAGTGCCCAGGGGGCCTGGAATGAGCAGTTCTTC.

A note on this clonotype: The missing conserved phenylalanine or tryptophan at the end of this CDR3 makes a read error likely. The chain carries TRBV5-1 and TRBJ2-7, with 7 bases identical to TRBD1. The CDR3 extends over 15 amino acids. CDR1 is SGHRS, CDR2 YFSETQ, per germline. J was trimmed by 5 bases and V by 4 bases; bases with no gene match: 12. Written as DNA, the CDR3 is TGCGCCAGCAGCCCCAATCACGGGACAGTCAACGAGCAGTACATC. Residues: CASSPNHGTVNEQYI.

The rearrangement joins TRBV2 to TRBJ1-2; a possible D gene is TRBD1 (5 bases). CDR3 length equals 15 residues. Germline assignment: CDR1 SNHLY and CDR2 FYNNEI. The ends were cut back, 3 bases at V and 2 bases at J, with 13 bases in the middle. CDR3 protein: CASSDPGTPNYGYTF. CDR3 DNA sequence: TGTGCCAGCAGTGACCCGGGGACTCCAAACTATGGCTACACCTTC.

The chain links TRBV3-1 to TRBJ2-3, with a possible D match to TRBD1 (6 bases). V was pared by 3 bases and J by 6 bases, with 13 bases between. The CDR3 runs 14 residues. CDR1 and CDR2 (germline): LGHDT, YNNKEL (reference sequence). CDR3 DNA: TGTGCCAGCAGCCATGGGGGCGCGTCCGATACGCAGTATTTT. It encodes CASSHGGASDTQYF.

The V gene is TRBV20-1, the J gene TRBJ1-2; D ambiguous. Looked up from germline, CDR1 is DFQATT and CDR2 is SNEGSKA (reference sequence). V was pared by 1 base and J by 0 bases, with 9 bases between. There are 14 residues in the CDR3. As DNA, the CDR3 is TGCAGTGCTAGAGGTGTGGGAGCTAACTATGGCTACACCTTC. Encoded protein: CSARGVGANYGYTF.